One and the same sample provided the 27 T cell receptor beta chains below, sequenced in a study of cytomegalovirus exposure and HLA in healthy donors. The study ran its PCR with 60 Vbeta and 13 Jbeta primers. TCRdb's table, derived via immunoSEQ multiplex PCR, lists solely in-frame clones and lacks some. The sample lists over 100,000 clones, around 79% occurring once. Sequenced: PBMCs. These receptors were taken from a woman in her thirties or forties in good health and CMV-seronegative.

CDR3 sequence reads: CASSTGGQAIADTQYF. The DNA for the CDR3 is TGTGCCAGCAGCACGGGGGGGCAGGCTATCGCAGATACGCAGTATTTT. The V call is TRBV7-9, the J call TRBJ2-3, with 8 bases aligning to TRBD2. V was pared by 5 bases and J by 4 bases, with 11 bases of the junction left unmatched. In germline, CDR1 is SEHNR, CDR2 FQNEAQ (reference sequence). This CDR3 region has 16 residues.

This clone occurred a few times. V usage is TRBV5-4 and J usage is TRBJ1-1; TRBD1 aligns across 7 bases. CDR3 length equals 15 residues. V lost 3 bases and J lost 3; bases outside the gene matches: 8. Germline-derived CDR1 and CDR2 are SGHNT and YYREEE (reference sequence). CDR3 region: CASSSGTETYTEAFF. The CDR3 bases are TGTGCCAGCAGCTCGGGGACAGAGACGTACACTGAAGCTTTCTTT.

The chain is built from TRBV6-5 and TRBJ1-2; perhaps TRBD1 as D (5 bases). CDR3 length equals 15 residues. Germline loops: CDR1 MNHEY, CDR2 SVGAGI. The germline V and J ends were trimmed by 5 bases and 8 bases, with 21 bases remaining between them. This CDR3 reads CASSRRDRLRPGYTF. DNA for the CDR3: TGTGCCAGCAGTCGGCGGGACCGATTACGCCCGGGCTACACCTTC.

The rearrangement joins TRBV7-9 to TRBJ2-3, with TRBD2 matching 8 bases. The CDR3 has 16 amino acids. J lost 2 bases, V lost 5 bases, and 9 bases had no gene match. CDR1 is SEHNR and CDR2 is FQNEAQ in the germline V gene (reference sequence). The CDR3 bases are TGTGCCAGCAGCAACCGCGGGGGGCCTTACACAGATACGCAGTATTTT. Translated, it gives CASSNRGGPYTDTQYF.

The J gene is TRBJ1-1, the V gene TRBV7-6; TRBD1 aligns across 8 bases. CDR1 is SGHVS and CDR2 is FNYEAQ in the germline V gene. The V gene end was trimmed by 3 bases and the J gene end by 0 bases; junction bases not matched to a gene: 3. The CDR3 has 15 amino acids. The CDR3 nucleotides are TGTGCCAGCAGCTTGCAGGGGGCGGTGAACACTGAAGCTTTCTTT. Residues: CASSLQGAVNTEAFF.

The rearrangement links TRBV5-1 to TRBJ2-7; 7 nucleotides line up with TRBD1. Germline V gives CDR1 SGHRS, CDR2 YFSETQ. After removal of 1 base from V and 4 bases from J, the junction contained 5 bases not matched to a gene. The CDR3 has 14 residues. Here the CDR3 DNA reads TGCGCCAGCAGCTTGTTGACAGGGCCGTACGAGCAGTACTTC. It yields the protein CASSLLTGPYEQYF.

V is TRBV27 and J is TRBJ2-7; possibly TRBD1 for D (5 bases). Trimming took off 5 bases at V and 3 bases at J, with 11 bases between the two ends. Per germline, CDR1 MNHEY and CDR2 SMNVEV (reference sequence). The CDR3 length is 13 residues. The CDR3: CASSKADSYEQYF. CDR3 DNA sequence: TGTGCCAGCAGTAAAGCCGACAGCTACGAGCAGTACTTC.

This chain uses TRBV20-1 with TRBJ2-2; D uncertain. Germline CDR1 is DFQATT and CDR2 is SNEGSKA (reference sequence). V was pared by 3 bases and J by 5 bases, with 4 bases between. There are 11 residues in the CDR3. The CDR3 DNA is TGCAGTGCTAGCCGTACCGGGGAGCTGTTTTTT. Translating it yields CSASRTGELFF.

This clone was observed a few times. V is TRBV2 and J is TRBJ1-5; possible D gene TRBD1, 5 bases. The CDR3 contains 13 residues. The germline V gene has CDR1 SNHLY and CDR2 FYNNEI. With 6 bases removed from V and 1 base from J, the gap between germline ends came to 7 bases. This CDR3 reads CASRDSSNQPQHF. In DNA form, the CDR3 reads TGTGCCAGCAGAGACAGCAGCAATCAGCCCCAGCATTTT.

The rearrangement joins TRBV7-6 to TRBJ1-3, with D hard to call. Germline V gene lookup returns CDR1 SGHVS and CDR2 FNYEAQ. This CDR3 has 16 residues. With 2 bases removed from V and 0 bases from J, the gap between germline ends came to 11 bases. Here the CDR3 reads CASSLWSFSSGNTIYF. The CDR3 nucleotides are TGTGCCAGCAGCTTATGGAGTTTTAGCTCTGGAAACACCATATATTTT.

The rearrangement uses TRBV9 and TRBJ1-2, with unresolved D. From germline, CDR1 is SGDLS and CDR2 YYNGEE. CDR3 length equals 14 residues. The ends were cut back, 0 bases at V and 8 bases at J, with 14 bases in the middle. DNA of the CDR3: TGTGCCAGCAGCGTAGATGCGGTCCAAGGAGGCTACACCTTC. Protein sequence: CASSVDAVQGGYTF.

The gene calls are TRBV19 and TRBJ1-1; TRBD1 aligns across 7 bases. CDR1 is LNHDA and CDR2 is SQIVND in the germline V gene (reference sequence). This CDR3 is built from 17 residues. J was trimmed by 4 bases and V by 5 bases; bases with no gene match: 16. In nucleotides, the CDR3 is TGTGCCAGTAGTGCGCCGCTGGGGGGTTCAGGGGGCACTGAAGCTTTCTTT. Encoded protein: CASSAPLGGSGGTEAFF. The full variable domain, completed using reference TRBV19 and TRBJ1-1, is DGGITQSPKYLFRKEGQNVTLSCEQNLNHDAMYWYRQDPGQGLRLIYYSQIVNDFQKGDIAEGYSVSREKKESFPLTVTSAQKNPTAFYLCASSAPLGGSGGTEAFFGQGTRLTVV.

The chain links TRBV5-1 to TRBJ1-1; maybe TRBD1 (6 bases). This CDR3 is built from 16 residues. V was cut by 4 bases and J by 2 bases, with 18 bases left in between. Per germline, CDR1 SGHRS and CDR2 YFSETQ. This chain's CDR3 is CASSPQMTGSNTEAFF. CDR3 DNA sequence: TGCGCCAGCAGCCCCCAGATGACAGGATCAAACACTGAAGCTTTCTTT.

The rearrangement links TRBV5-1 to TRBJ1-2; a weak D match, TRBD1 (6 bases). Germline V gene sequence: CDR1 SGHRS, CDR2 YFSETQ. V gave up 3 bases and J gave up 2 bases, with 14 bases separating them. The CDR3 loop spans 15 amino acids. The CDR3 is CASSSSAQGNYGYTF. In nucleotides, the CDR3 is TGCGCCAGCAGCTCGTCGGCTCAGGGGAACTATGGCTACACCTTC.

This rearrangement joins TRBV10-3 to TRBJ2-7, with D maybe TRBD2 (5 bases). Looked up from germline, CDR1 is ENHRY and CDR2 is SYGVKD. Trimming left V 0 bases short and J 0 bases short, with 9 bases between. The CDR3 covers 15 residues. The CDR3 spells CAISESTLDSYEQYF. The CDR3 DNA reads as TGTGCCATCAGTGAGTCGACACTAGACTCCTACGAGCAGTACTTC.

V is TRBV6-6 and J is TRBJ2-7, with TRBD1 matching 7 bases. J was trimmed by 6 bases and V by 2 bases; bases with no gene match: 13. This CDR3 contains 16 residues. Germline V CDR1 and CDR2: MNHNY, SVGAGI (reference sequence). The CDR3 bases are TGTGCCAGCAGTTACCCCCCCGTAGACAGGGTCGTCGAGCAGTACTTC. Encoded protein: CASSYPPVDRVVEQYF.

V gene TRBV5-1 combines with J gene TRBJ2-1; a possible D gene is TRBD1 (6 bases). Germline V gene data show CDR1 as SGHRS and CDR2 as YFSETQ. Trimming shortened V by 2 bases and J by 6 bases, and 18 bases separated the two germline ends. This CDR3 has 16 amino acids. The CDR3 reads CASSLRDKPLRNEQFF. In nucleotides, the CDR3 is TGCGCCAGCAGCTTACGGGACAAGCCTCTGCGCAATGAGCAGTTCTTC.

As DNA, the CDR3 is TGTGCCAGCTCACAGACTAGCGGGGGGGCCAATGAGCAGTTCTTC. Translation gives CASSQTSGGANEQFF. This rearrangement joins TRBV18 to TRBJ2-1, with 14 nucleotides matching TRBD2. Unmatched junction bases numbered 2, after V lost 4 bases and J lost 6 bases. CDR1 is KGHSH, CDR2 LQKENI, per germline. The CDR3 loop spans 15 amino acids.

The chain joins TRBV7-9 to TRBJ1-6; TRBD1 matches at 9 bases. Germline V CDR1 and CDR2: SEHNR, FQNEAQ (reference sequence). V lost 6 bases to trimming and J lost 9 bases; unmatched junction nucleotides: 6. CDR3 length: 14 amino acids. The CDR3 nucleotides are TGTGCCAGCAGTCACCGGGACAGGGTTTCACCCCTCCACTTT. This gives the protein CASSHRDRVSPLHF.

The gene calls are TRBV19 and TRBJ1-1, with 11 bases that match TRBD1. Germline-derived CDR1 and CDR2 are LNHDA and SQIVND (reference sequence). V was pared by 8 bases and J by 4 bases, with 6 bases of the junction left unmatched. CDR3 length: 14 amino acids. The DNA of the CDR3 is TGTGCCAGTCGGACAGGGGGCAGGAGCACTGAAGCTTTCTTT. Protein sequence: CASRTGGRSTEAFF. The variable domain in full, completed from reference TRBV19 and TRBJ1-1, reads DGGITQSPKYLFRKEGQNVTLSCEQNLNHDAMYWYRQDPGQGLRLIYYSQIVNDFQKGDIAEGYSVSREKKESFPLTVTSAQKNPTAFYLCASRTGGRSTEAFFGQGTRLTVV.

The chain combines TRBV19 with TRBJ2-5, with 12 bases matching TRBD2. This CDR3 contains 16 residues. Losses at the gene ends were 4 bases for V and 2 bases for J; bases not matched to a gene: 5. Germline CDR1 and CDR2: LNHDA and SQIVND (reference sequence). This CDR3 reads CASSNLAGGRQETQYF. DNA for the CDR3: TGTGCCAGTAGTAACCTAGCGGGGGGGCGACAAGAGACCCAGTACTTC.

The chain employs TRBV6-1 and TRBJ2-1, with D uncertain. Germline CDR1 reads MNHNS; CDR2 reads SASEGT. Trimming shortened V by 2 bases and J by 5 bases, and 10 bases separated the two germline ends. CDR3 size: 14 residues. The CDR3 DNA reads TGTGCCAGCAGTGAATGGCTTGGAGACAATGAGCAGTTCTTC. Amino acid sequence: CASSEWLGDNEQFF.

The chain uses TRBV27 and TRBJ1-6; D is undetermined. The germline V gene has CDR1 MNHEY and CDR2 SMNVEV (reference sequence). The CDR3 spans 12 residues. V was cut by 7 bases and J by 9 bases, with 10 bases left in between. The CDR3 DNA follows: TGTGCCAGCAATTCGAGGAGTTCACCCCTCCACTTT. It codes for CASNSRSSPLHF.

The chain couples TRBV2 to TRBJ2-2; TRBD1 agrees at 7 bases. CDR3 size: 17 residues. Germline loops: CDR1 SNHLY, CDR2 FYNNEI. Trimming at V came to 2 bases and at J to 2 bases, leaving 8 bases not matched to a gene. In DNA, the CDR3 is TGTGCCAGCAGTGAAATCTTGGGACAGCCAAACACCGGGGAGCTGTTTTTT. Its translation is CASSEILGQPNTGELFF.

This chain connects TRBV2 to TRBJ2-1; 14 bases fit TRBD2. Germline V gene data show CDR1 as SNHLY and CDR2 as FYNNEI. CDR3 length equals 15 residues. V dropped 6 bases and J dropped 7; count of bases not matched to a gene: 5. CDR3 in amino acids: CASSRLAGGPNEQFF. CDR3 bases: TGTGCCAGCAGCAGACTAGCGGGGGGGCCTAATGAGCAGTTCTTC. Based on the CDR3 plus reference TRBV2 and TRBJ2-1, the full variable domain is EPEVTQTPSHQVTQMGQEVILRCVPISNHLYFYWYRQILGQKVEFLVSFYNNEISEKSEIFDDQFSVERPDGSNFTLKIRSTKLEDSAMYFCASSRLAGGPNEQFFGPGTRLTVL.

This chain links TRBV27 with TRBJ2-1; 14 nucleotides agree with TRBD2. Looked up from germline, CDR1 is MNHEY and CDR2 is SMNVEV (reference sequence). After removal of 6 bases from V and 0 bases from J, the junction contained 1 base not matched to a gene. The CDR3 contains 16 residues. Here the CDR3 DNA reads TGTGCCAGCAGCGGACTAGCGGGGGGCTCCTACAATGAGCAGTTCTTC. This codes for CASSGLAGGSYNEQFF.

This sequence joins TRBV13 and TRBJ1-2, with D possibly TRBD1 on 6 matching bases. The CDR3 has 14 amino acids. CDR1 and CDR2 (germline): PRHDT, FYEKMQ (reference sequence). V gave up 5 bases and J gave up 8 bases, with 18 bases separating them. CDR3 sequence reads: CASSRRGGRRGYTF. The CDR3 DNA reads TGTGCCAGCAGCCGGAGGGGGGGGCGGAGAGGCTACACCTTC.